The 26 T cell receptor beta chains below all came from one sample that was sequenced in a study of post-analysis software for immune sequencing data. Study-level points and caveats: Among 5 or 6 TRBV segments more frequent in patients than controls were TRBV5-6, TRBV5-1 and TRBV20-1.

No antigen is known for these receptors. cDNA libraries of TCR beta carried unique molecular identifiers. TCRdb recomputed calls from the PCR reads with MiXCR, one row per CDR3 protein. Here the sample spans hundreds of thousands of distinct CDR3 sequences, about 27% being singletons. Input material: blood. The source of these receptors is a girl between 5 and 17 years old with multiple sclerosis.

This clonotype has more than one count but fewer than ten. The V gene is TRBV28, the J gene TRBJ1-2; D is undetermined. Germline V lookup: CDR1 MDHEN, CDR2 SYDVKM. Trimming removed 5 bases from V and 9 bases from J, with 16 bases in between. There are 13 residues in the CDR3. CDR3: CASSPHPTPSYTF. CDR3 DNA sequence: TGTGCCAGCAGTCCACACCCGACCCCCAGCTACACCTTC.

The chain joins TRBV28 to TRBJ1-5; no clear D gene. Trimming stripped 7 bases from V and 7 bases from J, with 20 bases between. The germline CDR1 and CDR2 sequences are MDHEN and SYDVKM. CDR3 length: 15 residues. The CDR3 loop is CASNPTLGLGQPQHF. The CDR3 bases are TGTGCCAGCAACCCCACCCTGGGATTGGGGCAGCCCCAGCATTTT.

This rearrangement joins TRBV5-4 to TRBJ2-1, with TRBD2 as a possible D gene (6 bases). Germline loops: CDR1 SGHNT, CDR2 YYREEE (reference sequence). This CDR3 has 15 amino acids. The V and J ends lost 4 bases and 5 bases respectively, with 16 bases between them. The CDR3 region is CASSLLGGVNNEQFF. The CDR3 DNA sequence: TGTGCCAGCAGCCTGCTGGGAGGAGTAAACAATGAGCAGTTCTTC.

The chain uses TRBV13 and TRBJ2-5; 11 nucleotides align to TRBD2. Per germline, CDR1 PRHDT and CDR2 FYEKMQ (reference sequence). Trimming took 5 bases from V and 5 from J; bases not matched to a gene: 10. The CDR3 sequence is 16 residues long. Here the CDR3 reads CASSLAGGPEGETQYF. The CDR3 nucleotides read TGTGCCAGCAGCCTAGCGGGAGGCCCTGAGGGTGAGACCCAGTACTTC.

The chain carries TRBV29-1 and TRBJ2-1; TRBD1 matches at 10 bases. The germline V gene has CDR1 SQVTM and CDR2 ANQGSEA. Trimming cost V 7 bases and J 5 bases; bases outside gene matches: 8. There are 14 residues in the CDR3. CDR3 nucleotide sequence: TGCAGCGGAATCGACAGGGGGCTTAACAATGAGCAGTTCTTC. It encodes CSGIDRGLNNEQFF.

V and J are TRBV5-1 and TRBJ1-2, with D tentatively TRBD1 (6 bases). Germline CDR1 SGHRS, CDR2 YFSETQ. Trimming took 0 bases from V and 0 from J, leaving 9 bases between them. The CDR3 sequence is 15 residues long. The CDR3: CASSLVEGANYGYTF. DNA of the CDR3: TGCGCCAGCAGCTTGGTAGAGGGGGCTAACTATGGCTACACCTTC. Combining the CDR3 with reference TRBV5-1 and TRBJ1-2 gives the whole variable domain KAGVTQTPRYLIKTRGQQVTLSCSPISGHRSVSWYQQTPGQGLQFLFEYFSETQRNKGNFPGRFSGRQFSNSRSEMNVSTLELGDSALYLCASSLVEGANYGYTFGSGTRLTVV.

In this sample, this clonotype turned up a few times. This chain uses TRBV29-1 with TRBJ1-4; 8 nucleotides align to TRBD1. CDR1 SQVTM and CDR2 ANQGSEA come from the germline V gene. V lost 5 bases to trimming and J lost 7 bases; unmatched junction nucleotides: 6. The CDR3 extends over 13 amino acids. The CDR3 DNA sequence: TGCAGCGTTCGGACAGGGTCGGGTGAAAAACTGTTTTTT. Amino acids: CSVRTGSGEKLFF.

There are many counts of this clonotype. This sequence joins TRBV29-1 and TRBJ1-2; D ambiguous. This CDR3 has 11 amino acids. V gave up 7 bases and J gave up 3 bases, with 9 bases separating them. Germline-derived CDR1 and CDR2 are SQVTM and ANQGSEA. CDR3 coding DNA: TGCAGCGGAGGGTCTTACTATGGCTACACCTTC. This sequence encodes CSGGSYYGYTF.

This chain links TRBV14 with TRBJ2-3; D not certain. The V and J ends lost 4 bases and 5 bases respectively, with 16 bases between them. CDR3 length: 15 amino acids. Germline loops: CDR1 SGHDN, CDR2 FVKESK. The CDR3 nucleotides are TGTGCCAGCAGCCGCGAAACCCTTTCGGGAGATACGCAGTATTTT. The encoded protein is CASSRETLSGDTQYF.

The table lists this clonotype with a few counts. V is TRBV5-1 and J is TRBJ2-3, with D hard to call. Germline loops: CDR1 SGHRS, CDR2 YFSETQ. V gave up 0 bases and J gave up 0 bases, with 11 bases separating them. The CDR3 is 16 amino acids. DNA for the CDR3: TGCGCCAGCAGCTTGGACGGCAGTTCCAGCACAGATACGCAGTATTTT. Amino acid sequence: CASSLDGSSSTDTQYF.

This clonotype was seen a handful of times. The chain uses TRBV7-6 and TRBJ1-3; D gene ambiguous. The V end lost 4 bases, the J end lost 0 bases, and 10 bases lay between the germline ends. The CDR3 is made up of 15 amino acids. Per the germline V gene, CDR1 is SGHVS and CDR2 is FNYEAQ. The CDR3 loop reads CASSSSLSSGNTIYF. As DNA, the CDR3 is TGTGCCAGCAGCTCCAGTTTGAGCTCTGGAAACACCATATATTTT.

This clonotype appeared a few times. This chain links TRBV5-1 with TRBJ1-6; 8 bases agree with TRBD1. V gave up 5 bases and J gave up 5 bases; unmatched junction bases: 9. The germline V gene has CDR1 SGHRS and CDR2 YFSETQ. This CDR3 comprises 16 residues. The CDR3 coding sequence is TGCGCCAGCAGGTACTACCCAGGGGGCAATAATTCACCCCTCCACTTT. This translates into CASRYYPGGNNSPLHF.

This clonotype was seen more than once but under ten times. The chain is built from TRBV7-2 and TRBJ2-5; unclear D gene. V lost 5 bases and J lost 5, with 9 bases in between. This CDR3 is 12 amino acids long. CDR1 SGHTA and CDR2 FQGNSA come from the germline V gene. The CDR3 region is CASSRYGETQYF. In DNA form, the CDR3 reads TGTGCCAGCAGCCGATACGGGGAGACCCAGTACTTC. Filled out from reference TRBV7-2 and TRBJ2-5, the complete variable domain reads GAGVSQSPSNKVTEKGKDVELRCDPISGHTALYWYRQSLGQGLEFLIYFQGNSAPDKSGLPSDRFSAERTGGSVSTLTIQRTQQEDSAVYLCASSRYGETQYFGPGTRLLVL.

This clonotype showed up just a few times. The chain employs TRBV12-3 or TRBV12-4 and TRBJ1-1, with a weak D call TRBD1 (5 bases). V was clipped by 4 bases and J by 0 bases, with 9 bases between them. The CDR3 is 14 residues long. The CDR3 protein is CASSSRQMNTEAFF. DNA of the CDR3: TGTGCCAGCAGTTCCCGACAGATGAACACTGAAGCTTTCTTT.

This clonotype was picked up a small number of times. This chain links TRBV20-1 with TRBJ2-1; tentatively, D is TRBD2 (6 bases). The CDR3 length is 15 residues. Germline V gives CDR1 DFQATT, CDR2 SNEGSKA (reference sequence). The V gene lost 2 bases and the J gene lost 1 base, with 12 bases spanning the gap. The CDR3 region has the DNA TGCAGTGCTAGACCATTAGCGGATTCCTACAATGAGCAGTTCTTC. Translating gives CSARPLADSYNEQFF.

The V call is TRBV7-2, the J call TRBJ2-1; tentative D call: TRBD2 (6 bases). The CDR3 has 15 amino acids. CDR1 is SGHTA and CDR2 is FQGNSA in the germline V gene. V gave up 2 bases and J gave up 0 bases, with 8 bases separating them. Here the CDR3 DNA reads TGTGCCAGCAGCTTATACGGGAGCTCCTACAATGAGCAGTTCTTC. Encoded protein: CASSLYGSSYNEQFF.

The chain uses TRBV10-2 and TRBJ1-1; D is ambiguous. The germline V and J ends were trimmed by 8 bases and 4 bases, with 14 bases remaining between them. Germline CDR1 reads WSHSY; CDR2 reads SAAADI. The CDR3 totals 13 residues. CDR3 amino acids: CASRRDPATEAFF. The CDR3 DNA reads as TGCGCCAGCCGAAGGGATCCAGCCACTGAAGCTTTCTTT.

The CDR3 DNA follows: TGCAGTGCTAGGACTAGCGGGTATTACAATGAGCAGTTCTTC. Protein product: CSARTSGYYNEQFF. This chain joins TRBV20-1 and TRBJ2-1; 10 bases match TRBD2. The CDR3 spans 14 residues. V trimming: 3 bases; J trimming: 4 bases; junction bases outside the gene matches: 3. Germline loops: CDR1 DFQATT, CDR2 SNEGSKA (reference sequence).

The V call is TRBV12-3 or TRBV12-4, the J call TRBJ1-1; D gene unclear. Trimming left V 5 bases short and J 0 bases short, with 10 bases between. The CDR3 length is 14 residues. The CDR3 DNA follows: TGTGCCAGCAGTGCCCAGGCCTTGAACACTGAAGCTTTCTTT. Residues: CASSAQALNTEAFF.

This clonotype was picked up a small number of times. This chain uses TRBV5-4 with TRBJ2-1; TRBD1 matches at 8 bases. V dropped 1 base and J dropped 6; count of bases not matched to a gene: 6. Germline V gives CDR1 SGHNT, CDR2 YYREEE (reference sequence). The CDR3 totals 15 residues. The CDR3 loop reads CASSLQGAAGNEQFF. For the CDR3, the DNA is TGTGCCAGCAGCTTGCAGGGGGCGGCTGGCAATGAGCAGTTCTTC.

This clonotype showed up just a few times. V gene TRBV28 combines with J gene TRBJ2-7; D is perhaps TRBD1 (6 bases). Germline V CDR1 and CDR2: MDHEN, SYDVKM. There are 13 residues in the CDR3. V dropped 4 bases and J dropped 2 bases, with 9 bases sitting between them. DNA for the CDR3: TGTGCCAGCAGTTGGGGGCCTACCTACGAGCAGTACTTC. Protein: CASSWGPTYEQYF.

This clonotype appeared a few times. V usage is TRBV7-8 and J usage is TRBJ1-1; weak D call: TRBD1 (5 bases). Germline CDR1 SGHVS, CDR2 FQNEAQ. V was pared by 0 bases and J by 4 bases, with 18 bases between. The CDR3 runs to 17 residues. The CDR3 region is CASSLAFPHKQGTEAFF. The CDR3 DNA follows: TGTGCCAGCAGCTTAGCATTCCCCCACAAGCAGGGCACTGAAGCTTTCTTT.

CDR3: CASSLKGPSYGYTF. The CDR3 region has the DNA TGTGCCAGCAGTTTAAAGGGCCCCTCCTATGGCTACACCTTC. The chain is built from TRBV27 and TRBJ1-2; no firm D call. Trimming shortened V by 2 bases and J by 4 bases, and 11 bases separated the two germline ends. This CDR3 comprises 14 residues. CDR1 and CDR2 from the germline V gene are MNHEY and SMNVEV (reference sequence).

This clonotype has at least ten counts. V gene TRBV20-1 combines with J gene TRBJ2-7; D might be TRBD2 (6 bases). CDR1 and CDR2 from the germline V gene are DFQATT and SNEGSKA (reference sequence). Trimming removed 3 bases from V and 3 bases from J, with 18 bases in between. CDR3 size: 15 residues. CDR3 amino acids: CSASGGTGWVYEQYF. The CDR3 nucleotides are TGCAGTGCTAGTGGGGGGACGGGGTGGGTCTACGAGCAGTACTTC.

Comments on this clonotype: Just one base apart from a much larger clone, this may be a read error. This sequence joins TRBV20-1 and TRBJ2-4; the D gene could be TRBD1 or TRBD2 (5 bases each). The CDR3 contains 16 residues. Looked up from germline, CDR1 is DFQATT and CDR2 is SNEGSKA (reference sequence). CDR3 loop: CSTRDGQGVAKNIQYF. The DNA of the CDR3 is TGCAGTACTAGAGATGGGCAGGGTGTAGCCAAAAACATTCAGTACTTC.

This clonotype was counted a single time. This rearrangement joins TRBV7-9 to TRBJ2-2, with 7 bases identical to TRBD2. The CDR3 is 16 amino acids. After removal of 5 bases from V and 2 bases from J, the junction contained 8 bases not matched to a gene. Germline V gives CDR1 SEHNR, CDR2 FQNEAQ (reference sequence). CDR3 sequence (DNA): TGTGCCAGCAGCCCCCCGGGACTACGAAACACCGGGGAGCTGTTTTTT. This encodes CASSPPGLRNTGELFF.